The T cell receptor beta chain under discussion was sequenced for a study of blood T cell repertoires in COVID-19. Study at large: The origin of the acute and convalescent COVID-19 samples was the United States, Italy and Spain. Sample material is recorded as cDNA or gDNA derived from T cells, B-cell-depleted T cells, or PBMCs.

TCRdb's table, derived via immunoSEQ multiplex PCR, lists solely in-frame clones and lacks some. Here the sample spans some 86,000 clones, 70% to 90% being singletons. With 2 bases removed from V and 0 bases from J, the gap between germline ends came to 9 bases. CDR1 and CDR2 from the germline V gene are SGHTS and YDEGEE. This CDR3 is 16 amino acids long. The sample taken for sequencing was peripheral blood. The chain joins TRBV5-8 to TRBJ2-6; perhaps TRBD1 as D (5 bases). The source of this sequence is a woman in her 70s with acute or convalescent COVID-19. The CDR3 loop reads CASSFHQGSGANVLTF. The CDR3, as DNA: TGTGCCAGCAGCTTCCACCAGGGCTCTGGGGCCAACGTCCTGACTTTC. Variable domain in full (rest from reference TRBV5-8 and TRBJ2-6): EAGVTQSPTHLIKTRGQQATLRCSPISGHTSVYWYQQALGLGLQFLLWYDEGEERNRGNFPPRFSGRQFPNYSSELNVNALELEDSALYLCASSFHQGSGANVLTFGAGSRLTVL.